This TCR beta chain was recovered during a study of T cells of healthy individuals. The length of the CDR3 is 19 residues. CDR1 is KGHDR, CDR2 SFDVKD, per germline. J lost 1 base, V lost 4 bases, and 13 bases had no gene match. TCRdb called the 5' RACE reads again in MiXCR, with one record for every CDR3 protein. The sample has around 63,000 distinct CDR3 sequences, 15% to 20% seen once. This clonotype was sampled from a human donor in good health. The chain has TRBV24-1 and TRBJ1-3; 9 bases map to TRBD1. The chain's CDR3 is CATSEATGGDGRSGNTIYF. Written as DNA, the CDR3 is TGTGCCACCAGTGAAGCGACAGGGGGAGATGGACGGTCTGGAAACACCATATATTTT.